This TCR beta chain is from a study of T cell repertoires in cytomegalovirus infection. Study-level points and caveats: Carriage of CMV together with the relevant HLA was identifiable through cumulative public TCR beta family frequency. HLA-C-restricted CMV clonotypes gave the most frequent clonotype in two of eight donors.

A remark on this clonotype: Its target is unknown.

TCRdb itself ran the reads through MiXCR, one entry per CDR3 protein. The data show a few hundred thousand distinct CDR3 sequences, with 17% seen just once and about half held by the top ten. J was trimmed by 8 bases and V by 3 bases; bases with no gene match: 6. CDR3 size: 15 residues. Germline loops: CDR1 ENHRY, CDR2 SYGVKD. This rearrangement joins TRBV10-3 to TRBJ2-4; 11 positions agree with TRBD1. Sequenced sample: CD8+ T cells from PBMCs. This sequence originates from a human donor in good health (CMV status not recorded). Some clones in this sample may be carry-over from other donors' samples. The CDR3 spells CAISETGTGGDIQYF. CDR3 nucleotides: TGTGCCATCAGTGAAACCGGGACAGGGGGGGACATTCAGTACTTC.